The sample holds a few counts of the clone carrying this T cell receptor (beta chain). The sample originates from a study of cytomegalovirus exposure and HLA in healthy donors. The CDR3 loop spans 14 amino acids. The V end was cut by 2 bases, the J end by 7 bases, with 14 bases between. Germline V gene data show CDR1 as SEHNR and CDR2 as FQNEAQ (reference sequence). The PCR had 60 Vbeta and 13 Jbeta primers. Assay used: immunoSEQ multiplex PCR; TCRdb lists only in-frame clones, some missing. The sample lists 130,000 to 150,000 clones, 64% occurring once. The chain has TRBV7-9 and TRBJ1-2, with a weak D call TRBD1 (5 bases). What was sequenced was PBMCs. This clonotype originated in a young woman in good health and CMV-seropositive. The chain's CDR3 is CASSLSTGVFGYTF. The CDR3 nucleotides are TGTGCCAGCAGCTTATCAACGGGGGTTTTTGGCTACACCTTC.